A selection of T cell receptor beta chains follows, all from one sample in a study of cytotoxic CD8 clonotypes in ibrutinib-treated CLL. Using immunoSEQ multiplex PCR, the repertoire was profiled, and TCRdb retains in-frame clones only, with some absent. The sample records about 200,000 clones, 65% to 80% being singletons. The sequencing here drew on PBMCs, taken after 12 months of ibrutinib treatment. These receptor sequences come from a human donor with chronic lymphocytic leukemia. Both conserved end residues are part of each CDR3. The order of the fields is D gene, CDR3 length, clone size, V gene, J gene, CDR3 protein, CDR3 DNA. The D gene is left open where the match is weak. Clone size is shown for a subset of rows, as once, few, many or a class of expanded clone.

NA	15	once	TRBV5-6	TRBJ2-7	CASSRSSAGVNEQYF	TGTGCCAGCAGCCGGAGTAGTGCAGGGGTGAACGAGCAGTACTTC
NA	14	NA	TRBV19	TRBJ1-5	CASKVISSNQPQHF	TGTGCCAGTAAAGTGATTAGTAGCAATCAGCCCCAGCATTTT
NA	12	NA	TRBV5-5	TRBJ1-3	CASSFSGNTIYF	TGTGCCAGCAGCTTTTCTGGAAACACCATATATTTT
NA	16	NA	TRBV19	TRBJ2-6	CASRVGLHSGANVLTF	TGTGCCAGCAGGGTAGGCCTACACTCTGGGGCCAACGTCCTGACTTTC
TRBD1	16	NA	TRBV2	TRBJ2-7	CASSAHDPRGQGEQYF	TGTGCCAGCAGTGCCCACGACCCCAGGGGGCAGGGGGAGCAGTACTTC
NA	15	few	TRBV6-6	TRBJ2-1	CASTSGGSRKNEQFF	TGTGCCAGCACCAGCGGAGGGAGCCGTAAGAATGAGCAGTTCTTC
NA	13	NA	TRBV6-5	TRBJ1-5	CASSYSSLQLQHF	TGTGCCAGCAGTTACTCGAGTCTCCAGCTCCAGCATTTT
TRBD2	17	few	TRBV7-6	TRBJ2-1	CASSKGSGILRGNEQFF	TGTGCCAGCAGCAAGGGTAGCGGGATCTTACGGGGAAATGAGCAGTTCTTC
NA	14	NA	TRBV5-1	TRBJ2-3	CASIRDTSTDTQYF	TGCGCCAGCATCCGGGACACCAGCACAGATACGCAGTATTTT
NA	14	NA	TRBV28	TRBJ2-2	CASSSAINTGELFF	TGTGCCAGCAGTTCGGCCATCAACACCGGGGAGCTGTTTTTT
TRBD2	14	NA	TRBV10-3	TRBJ2-7	CAISESTSGGEQYF	TGTGCCATCAGTGAGTCGACGTCGGGAGGCGAGCAGTACTTC
NA	14	NA	TRBV5-1	TRBJ1-6	CASSPSGGDSPLHF	TGCGCCAGCAGTCCGAGCGGTGGGGATTCACCCCTCCACTTT
NA	16	NA	TRBV4-1	TRBJ1-3	CASSQEGGGEGNTIYF	TGCGCCAGCAGCCAAGAAGGAGGGGGGGAGGGAAACACCATATATTTT
TRBD1	17	NA	TRBV18	TRBJ2-5	CASSPTSGQGARETQYF	TGTGCCAGCTCACCTACTTCTGGACAGGGGGCGAGAGAGACCCAGTACTTC
TRBD2	16	NA	TRBV13	TRBJ2-1	CASSFGLAGGHGEQFF	TGTGCCAGCAGCTTCGGACTAGCGGGGGGGCACGGCGAGCAGTTCTTC
TRBD1	17	NA	TRBV5-1	TRBJ1-5	CASSPGQGGSGNQPQHF	TGCGCCAGCAGCCCCGGACAGGGCGGTTCAGGCAATCAGCCCCAGCATTTT
NA	16	NA	TRBV30	TRBJ1-1	CAWRGKPGQANTEAFF	TGTGCCTGGAGGGGGAAACCGGGACAAGCGAACACTGAAGCTTTCTTT
NA	19	NA	TRBV28	TRBJ2-7	CASSLFDMGRLGPQYEQYF	TGTGCCAGCAGTTTATTTGATATGGGGAGACTGGGGCCTCAGTACGAGCAGTACTTC
NA	15	NA	TRBV6-6	TRBJ2-2	CASSYSRESTGELFF	TGTGCCAGCAGTTATTCTAGGGAGTCCACCGGGGAGCTGTTTTTT
TRBD1	15	NA	TRBV7-2	TRBJ2-7	CASSSTGTPYYEQYF	TGTGCCAGCAGCTCGACAGGGACCCCTTACTACGAGCAGTACTTC
TRBD2	15	few	TRBV6-6	TRBJ2-7	CASRGQRESPYEQYF	TGTGCCAGCAGGGGCCAGCGGGAGAGCCCCTACGAGCAGTACTTC
TRBD1	16	NA	TRBV13	TRBJ2-2	CASSLEGARNTGELFF	TGTGCCAGCAGCTTAGAGGGGGCGCGGAACACCGGGGAGCTGTTTTTT
TRBD1	15	NA	TRBV19	TRBJ2-7	CASSIYGQGPYEQYF	TGTGCCAGTAGTATCTACGGACAGGGCCCCTACGAGCAGTACTTC
NA	12	NA	TRBV9	TRBJ2-3	CASSVEGDTQYF	TGTGCCAGCAGCGTAGAGGGTGATACGCAGTATTTT
NA	15	few	TRBV11-2	TRBJ2-5	CASSDNRVAGETQYF	TGTGCCAGCAGCGATAACAGGGTGGCTGGGGAGACCCAGTACTTC
NA	12	NA	TRBV29-1	TRBJ1-3	CSVGATGNTIYF	TGCAGTGTGGGGGCGACTGGAAACACCATATATTTT
TRBD1	12	NA	TRBV6-4	TRBJ2-7	CADTQGAYEQYF	TGTGCAGACACTCAGGGGGCCTACGAGCAGTACTTC
NA	12	once	TRBV29-1	TRBJ2-1	CSAGTHYNEQFF	TGCAGCGCCGGGACACATTACAATGAGCAGTTCTTC
TRBD1	17	NA	TRBV7-6	TRBJ2-5	CASSQSPSAGGGETQYF	TGTGCCAGCAGCCAGAGCCCGTCGGCAGGGGGTGGGGAGACCCAGTACTTC
NA	13	NA	TRBV28	TRBJ1-3	CAIEEGTGNTIYF	TGTGCCATCGAGGAGGGAACTGGAAACACCATATATTTT
TRBD1	15	NA	TRBV9	TRBJ1-2	CASSVAGQGASGYTF	TGTGCCAGCAGCGTAGCTGGACAGGGGGCCTCTGGCTACACCTTC
TRBD1	15	NA	TRBV7-2	TRBJ2-2	CASSFQTGGTGELFF	TGTGCCAGCAGCTTCCAGACAGGGGGAACCGGGGAGCTGTTTTTT
NA	12	NA	TRBV30	TRBJ2-5	CAWSGQVETQYF	TGTGCCTGGAGTGGGCAGGTCGAGACCCAGTACTTC
NA	14	once	TRBV6-1	TRBJ1-2	CASSEGFWGDGYTF	TGTGCCAGCAGTGAAGGCTTCTGGGGGGATGGCTACACCTTC
TRBD2	17	NA	TRBV19	TRBJ2-1	CASSIDRASGRGGEQFF	TGTGCCAGTAGTATAGACCGGGCTAGCGGGAGAGGCGGTGAGCAGTTCTTC
TRBD1	15	NA	TRBV29-1	TRBJ1-2	CSVTKGGTAVLGYTF	TGCAGCGTTACTAAGGGGGGGACAGCGGTTCTCGGCTACACCTTC
NA	12	NA	TRBV28	TRBJ1-2	CASRDGQYGYTF	TGTGCCAGCAGGGACGGGCAGTATGGCTACACCTTC
TRBD2	18	NA	TRBV5-1	TRBJ2-5	CASSPNGGGTSGLETQYF	TGCGCCAGCAGCCCGAACGGCGGGGGGACTAGCGGGCTGGAGACCCAGTACTTC
NA	13	NA	TRBV6-1	TRBJ2-5	CASSEVTGREQYF	TGTGCCAGCAGTGAAGTCACAGGGAGAGAGCAGTACTTC
NA	14	once	TRBV30	TRBJ2-1	CAWRRRPGFGEQFF	TGTGCCTGGAGGAGGAGGCCGGGGTTTGGTGAGCAGTTCTTC
NA	12	NA	TRBV30	TRBJ1-2	CAWRLGNYGYTF	TGTGCCTGGAGACTCGGGAACTATGGCTACACCTTC
NA	14	NA	TRBV25-1	TRBJ2-2	CASSTQGNTGELFF	TGTGCCAGCAGTACACAGGGGAACACCGGGGAGCTGTTTTTT
NA	14	NA	TRBV19	TRBJ1-5	CASGGVSGNQPQHF	TGTGCCAGTGGAGGGGTTTCGGGCAATCAGCCCCAGCATTTT
NA	15	NA	TRBV9	TRBJ1-2	CASSIPPDGNYGYTF	TGTGCCAGCAGTATACCTCCGGACGGCAACTATGGCTACACCTTC